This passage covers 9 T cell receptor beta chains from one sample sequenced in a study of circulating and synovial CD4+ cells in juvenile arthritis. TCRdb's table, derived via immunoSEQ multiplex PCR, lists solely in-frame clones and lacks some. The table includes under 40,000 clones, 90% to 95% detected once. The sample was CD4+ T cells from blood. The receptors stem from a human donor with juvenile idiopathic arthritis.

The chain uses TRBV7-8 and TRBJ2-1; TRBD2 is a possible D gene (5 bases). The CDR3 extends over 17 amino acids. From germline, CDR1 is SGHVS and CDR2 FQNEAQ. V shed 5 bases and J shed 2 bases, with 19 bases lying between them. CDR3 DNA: TGTGCCAGCAGCCCGACCTTGAGCGGAGCTGCCTACAATGAGCAGTTCTTC. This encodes CASSPTLSGAAYNEQFF.

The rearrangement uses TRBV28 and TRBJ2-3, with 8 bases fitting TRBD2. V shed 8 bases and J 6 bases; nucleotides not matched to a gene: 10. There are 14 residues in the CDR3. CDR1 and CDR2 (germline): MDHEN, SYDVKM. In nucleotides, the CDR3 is TGTGCCAGCGAAAAGCGGGGGAAGGGTGATACGCAGTATTTT. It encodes CASEKRGKGDTQYF. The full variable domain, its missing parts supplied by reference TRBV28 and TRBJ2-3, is DVKVTQSSRYLVKRTGEKVFLECVQDMDHENMFWYRQDPGLGLRLIYFSYDVKMKEKGDIPEGYSVSREKKERFSLILESASTNQTSMYLCASEKRGKGDTQYFGPGTRLTVL.

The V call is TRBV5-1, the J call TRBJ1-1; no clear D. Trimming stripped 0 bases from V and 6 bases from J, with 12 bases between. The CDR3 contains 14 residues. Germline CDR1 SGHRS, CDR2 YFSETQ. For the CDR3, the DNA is TGCGCCAGCAGCTTGGAGCGGTTGAGAGCTGAAGCTTTCTTT. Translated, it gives CASSLERLRAEAFF. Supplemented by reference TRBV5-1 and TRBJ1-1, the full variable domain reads KAGVTQTPRYLIKTRGQQVTLSCSPISGHRSVSWYQQTPGQGLQFLFEYFSETQRNKGNFPGRFSGRQFSNSRSEMNVSTLELGDSALYLCASSLERLRAEAFFGQGTRLTVV.

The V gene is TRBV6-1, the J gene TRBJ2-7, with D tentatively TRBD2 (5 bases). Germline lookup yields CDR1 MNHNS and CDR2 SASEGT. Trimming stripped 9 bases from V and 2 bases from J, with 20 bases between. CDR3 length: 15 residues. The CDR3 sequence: CASFNRPGSAYEQYF. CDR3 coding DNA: TGTGCCAGTTTTAATCGTCCGGGAAGCGCCTACGAGCAGTACTTC.

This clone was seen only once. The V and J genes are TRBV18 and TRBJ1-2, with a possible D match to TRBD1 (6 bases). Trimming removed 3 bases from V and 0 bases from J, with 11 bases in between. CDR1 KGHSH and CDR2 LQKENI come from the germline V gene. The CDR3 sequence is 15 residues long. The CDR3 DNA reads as TGTGCCAGCTCACCTCCTGGGACATCTAACTATGGCTACACCTTC. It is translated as CASSPPGTSNYGYTF.

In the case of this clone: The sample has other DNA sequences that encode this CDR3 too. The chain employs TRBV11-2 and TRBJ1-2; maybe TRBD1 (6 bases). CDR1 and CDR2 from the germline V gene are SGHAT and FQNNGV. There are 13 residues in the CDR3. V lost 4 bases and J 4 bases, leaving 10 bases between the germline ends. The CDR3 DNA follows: TGTGCCAGCAGCTCTACAGGGCCCTATGGCTACACCTTC. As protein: CASSSTGPYGYTF.

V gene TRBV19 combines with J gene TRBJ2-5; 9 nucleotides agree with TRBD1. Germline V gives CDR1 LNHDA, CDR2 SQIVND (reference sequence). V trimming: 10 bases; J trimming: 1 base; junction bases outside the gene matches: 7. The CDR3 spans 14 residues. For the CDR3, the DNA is TGTGCCAAAACGGGACAGGGCCGCCAAGAGACCCAGTACTTC. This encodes CAKTGQGRQETQYF.

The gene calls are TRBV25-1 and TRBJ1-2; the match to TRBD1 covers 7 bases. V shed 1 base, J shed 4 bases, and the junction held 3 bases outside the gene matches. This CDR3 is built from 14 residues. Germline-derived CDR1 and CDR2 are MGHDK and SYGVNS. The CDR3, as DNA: TGTGCCAGCAGTGAATCGCGACAGGGCTATGGCTACACCTTC. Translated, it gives CASSESRQGYGYTF.

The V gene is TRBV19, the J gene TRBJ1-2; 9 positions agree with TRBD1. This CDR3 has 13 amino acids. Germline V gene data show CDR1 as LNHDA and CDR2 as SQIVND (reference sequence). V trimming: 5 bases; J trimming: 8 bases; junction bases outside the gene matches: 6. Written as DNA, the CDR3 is TGTGCCAGTAGTCCCAACAGGGGGCGAGGCTACACCTTC. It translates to CASSPNRGRGYTF.